A single sample gave rise to the 14 T cell receptor beta chains below, sequenced in a study of shared clonotypes between healthy human individuals. This table comes from immunoSEQ multiplex PCR, and its TCRdb copy is limited to in-frame clones, with some not included. The sample has roughly 520,000 clones; about 96% are singletons. The sample taken for sequencing was naive CD4+ T cells sorted from blood. The subset is: CD45RA+ positively selected. Receptors originate from a woman aged 25 to 45 in good health.

The chain links TRBV10-1 to TRBJ2-1; D perhaps matches TRBD1 (5 bases). The CDR3 consists of 12 residues. CDR1 WNHNN and CDR2 SYGVQD come from the germline V gene (reference sequence). V was clipped by 10 bases and J by 8 bases, with 15 bases between them. The CDR3 DNA sequence: TGCGCCACCCAAGGACACCTCGATGAGCAGTTCTTC. Its protein is CATQGHLDEQFF.

The genes are TRBV6-1 and TRBJ2-1; possible D gene TRBD1, 7 bases. Germline V gene lookup returns CDR1 MNHNS and CDR2 SASEGT. Trimming shortened V by 4 bases and J by 7 bases, and 20 bases separated the two germline ends. CDR3 length: 16 residues. CDR3 DNA sequence: TGTGCCAGCAGTGTGAGGGCAGGGGGGTTGAGGAATGAGCAGTTCTTC. This encodes CASSVRAGGLRNEQFF.

This chain connects TRBV5-1 to TRBJ2-1; 7 positions match TRBD2. The junction had 11 bases not matched to a gene; V was cut back by 5 bases and J by 9 bases. The CDR3 is made up of 14 amino acids. The germline V gene has CDR1 SGHRS and CDR2 YFSETQ. DNA of the CDR3: TGCGCCAGCAGGCGAGGGACTACCCTTGGTGAGCAGTTCTTC. As protein: CASRRGTTLGEQFF.

J is TRBJ2-7 and V is TRBV5-4, with TRBD1 matching 8 bases. CDR1 and CDR2 (germline): SGHNT, YYREEE (reference sequence). This CDR3 contains 13 residues. V gave up 3 bases and J gave up 4 bases; unmatched junction bases: 3. The CDR3 here is CASSSTGEYEQYF. In DNA, the CDR3 is TGTGCCAGCAGCTCGACAGGGGAGTACGAGCAGTACTTC.

This clone was observed a single time. V usage is TRBV5-1 and J usage is TRBJ2-7; D is ambiguous. The CDR3 runs 13 residues. V was shortened by 1 base and J by 5 bases, with 10 bases between the two germline ends. Germline CDR1 reads SGHRS; CDR2 reads YFSETQ. Here the CDR3 DNA reads TGCGCCAGCAGCTTGACCCCGGACGACGAGCAGTACTTC. This translates into CASSLTPDDEQYF.

The chain is built from TRBV11-2 and TRBJ2-1; possibly TRBD2 for D (6 bases). V shed 0 bases and J shed 7 bases, with 10 bases lying between them. There are 14 residues in the CDR3. The germline gives CDR1 SGHAT, CDR2 FQNNGV. CDR3 loop: CASSLDNGGNEQFF. DNA for the CDR3: TGTGCCAGCAGCTTAGACAACGGAGGGAATGAGCAGTTCTTC.

Comment on this clone: Different DNA sequences within this sample yield the same CDR3. The chain recombines TRBV5-4 with TRBJ2-3; 12 nucleotides agree with TRBD2. The germline gives CDR1 SGHNT, CDR2 YYREEE (reference sequence). The length of the CDR3 is 17 residues. The V and J ends lost 4 bases and 1 base, in that order; junction bases with no gene match: 7. Written as DNA, the CDR3 is TGTGCCAGCAGCCCGAGGACTAGCGGGATTGGCACAGATACGCAGTATTTT. Its protein is CASSPRTSGIGTDTQYF.

The rearrangement links TRBV29-1 to TRBJ1-1; D remains unclear. Germline V gene data show CDR1 as SQVTM and CDR2 as ANQGSEA. V was trimmed by 7 bases and J by 4 bases, leaving 13 bases between them. This CDR3 has 12 amino acids. As DNA, the CDR3 is TGCAGCGCTGGGCCGACGGGCACTGAAGCTTTCTTT. Protein sequence: CSAGPTGTEAFF.

This clone was seen a single time. The chain employs TRBV5-1 and TRBJ2-2; 8 bases line up with TRBD2. Germline-derived CDR1 and CDR2 are SGHRS and YFSETQ. J lost 4 bases, V lost 0 bases, and 2 bases had no gene match. The CDR3 covers 15 residues. The CDR3: CASSLAGTSTGELFF. The CDR3 DNA sequence: TGCGCCAGCAGCTTGGCCGGGACTAGCACCGGGGAGCTGTTTTTT. Looking up the rest from reference TRBV5-1 and TRBJ2-2 gives the full variable domain: KAGVTQTPRYLIKTRGQQVTLSCSPISGHRSVSWYQQTPGQGLQFLFEYFSETQRNKGNFPGRFSGRQFSNSRSEMNVSTLELGDSALYLCASSLAGTSTGELFFGEGSRLTVL.

V gene TRBV28 combines with J gene TRBJ1-1; D possibly corresponds to TRBD1 (6 bases). CDR3 length equals 15 residues. Germline V gene lookup returns CDR1 MDHEN and CDR2 SYDVKM. V was clipped by 4 bases and J by 4 bases, with 16 bases between them. The CDR3 protein is CASSSARGLSTEAFF. CDR3 nucleotides: TGTGCCAGCAGTTCAGCCAGGGGTCTGAGCACTGAAGCTTTCTTT.

The V and J genes are TRBV11-3 and TRBJ1-4, with D hard to call. V lost 5 bases, J lost 3 bases, and 10 bases lay in between. Germline lookup yields CDR1 SGHNT and CDR2 YENEEA. The CDR3 totals 14 residues. The CDR3 region is CASSRGGPNEKLFF. The CDR3 DNA follows: TGTGCCAGCAGCCGAGGAGGACCTAATGAAAAACTGTTTTTT.

The chain links TRBV18 to TRBJ1-6; D is unresolved. CDR1 and CDR2 (germline): KGHSH, LQKENI. This CDR3 contains 17 residues. V lost 4 bases to trimming and J lost 7 bases, with 20 bases between them. The CDR3 reads CASSLLGVGRQNSPLHF. CDR3 nucleotides: TGTGCCAGCTCACTATTAGGCGTCGGCCGTCAAAATTCACCCCTCCACTTT.

V and J are TRBV28 and TRBJ1-3; TRBD1 aligns across 7 bases. Germline-derived CDR1 and CDR2 are MDHEN and SYDVKM. The CDR3 is 15 amino acids. With V trimmed by 3 bases and J by 5 bases, 7 bases remained unmatched. CDR3 sequence (DNA): TGTGCCAGCAGTTTGGCAGCGACAGGGCGAAACACCATATATTTT. This sequence encodes CASSLAATGRNTIYF.

This sequence joins TRBV28 and TRBJ1-1; 11 bases fit TRBD1. CDR1 and CDR2 (germline): MDHEN, SYDVKM. After removal of 6 bases from V and 0 bases from J, the junction contained 6 bases not matched to a gene. The CDR3 extends over 16 amino acids. The CDR3 coding sequence is TGTGCCAGCAGCACCGGACAGGGGGCCATGAACACTGAAGCTTTCTTT. It translates to CASSTGQGAMNTEAFF.